This T cell receptor (beta chain) was captured by sequencing in a study of cytomegalovirus exposure and HLA in healthy donors. Study conclusions and caveats: Cytomegalovirus status, reportedly, was diagnosed with high specificity and sensitivity by the classifier. Specificity for CMV antigens was confirmed in vitro for a few of the CMV-associated chains. Usually a TCR sequence was rare, but some public TCRs were found in many donors.

The donors were in the roughly 110-subject validation cohort, distinct from the 666-subject first cohort. As to this clone: The antigen remains undetermined.

TCRdb's table, derived via immunoSEQ multiplex PCR, lists solely in-frame clones and lacks some. The sample has some 250,000 clones, 90% seen once. The V gene's germline CDR1 is KGHSH and CDR2 LQKENI. With V trimmed by 6 bases and J by 0 bases, 3 bases remained unmatched. This CDR3 region has 14 residues. This chain joins TRBV18 and TRBJ2-3, with 7 bases that match TRBD1. The sequence was collected from a woman aged 25 to 39 in good health and CMV-seronegative. The specimen was PBMCs. The CDR3 spells CASSQDRSTDTQYF. The CDR3 nucleotides read TGTGCCAGCTCGCAGGACAGGAGCACAGATACGCAGTATTTT.